The 7 T cell receptor beta chains presented below share a single source sample, sequenced in a study of regulatory T cells in long-lasting Graves disease. Time point described: persistent/refractory GD, antithyroid drugs over 5 years with positive TRAb. Construction of the TCR library relied on RNA isolated from PBMCs. HTBI primers from iRepertoire and Arm-PCR of CDR3 regions yielded the TCR beta libraries. TCRdb reprocessed the multiplex PCR reads with MiXCR, giving one entry per CDR3 protein. This table has about 430,000 distinct CDR3 sequences, roughly 23% appearing once. The sequences come from peripheral blood mononuclear cells (PBMCs), collected when the disease was refractory, from a patient treated with antithyroid drugs. All receptors come from a female donor with Graves disease.

The sample holds a few counts of this clonotype. CDR3 region: CASSMDLFGYEQYF. The CDR3 bases are TGTGCCAGTAGTATGGATCTATTTGGCTACGAGCAGTACTTC. The chain combines TRBV19 with TRBJ2-7; no clear D. Trimming pared 3 bases from V and 3 bases from J, leaving 12 bases between. The length of the CDR3 is 14 residues. Germline V gives CDR1 LNHDA, CDR2 SQIVND (reference sequence).

There are a few counts of this clonotype. CDR3: CASSLVAGTGNTEAFF. The CDR3 DNA reads TGCGCCAGCAGCTTGGTAGCCGGGACAGGGAACACTGAAGCTTTCTTT. The V gene is TRBV5-1, the J gene TRBJ1-1; TRBD1 matches at 8 bases. Per the germline V gene, CDR1 is SGHRS and CDR2 is YFSETQ. The V segment lost 0 bases and the J segment 1 base; nucleotides outside the gene matches: 5. There are 16 residues in the CDR3.

This clonotype appeared a few times. The V call is TRBV12-3 or TRBV12-4, the J call TRBJ2-5, with D hard to call. V shed 6 bases and J shed 6 bases, with 11 bases lying between them. CDR3 length equals 12 residues. The CDR3 DNA reads TGTGCCAGCAGCTCCTCTCCGCAGACCCAGTACTTC. Its protein product is CASSSSPQTQYF.

This clonotype occurred many times. The V gene is TRBV28, the J gene TRBJ1-3, with TRBD1 identical over 9 bases. CDR3 length: 16 residues. Germline CDR1 MDHEN, CDR2 SYDVKM. Trimming at V came to 4 bases and at J to 3 bases, leaving 7 bases not matched to a gene. In DNA, the CDR3 is TGTGCCAGCAGTTCCTCACAGGGGGCTTATGGAAACACCATATATTTT. Translation gives CASSSSQGAYGNTIYF.

This clonotype has a handful of counts. This rearrangement joins TRBV19 to TRBJ1-5; D perhaps matches TRBD1 (5 bases). V lost 3 bases, J lost 3 bases, and 9 bases lay in between. The CDR3 extends over 14 amino acids. Germline V gives CDR1 LNHDA, CDR2 SQIVND (reference sequence). The CDR3 here is CASSIDSHNQPQHF. CDR3 nucleotide sequence: TGTGCCAGTAGTATTGACAGCCACAATCAGCCCCAGCATTTT.

This clonotype was seen a handful of times. The CDR3 DNA reads TGTGCCAGCAGCTTGGAGGGACTAGCGGAGAGGGGGACCCAGTACTTC. This sequence encodes CASSLEGLAERGTQYF. The rearrangement uses TRBV5-6 and TRBJ2-5; 11 bases agree with TRBD2. Germline V gene data show CDR1 as SGHDT and CDR2 as YYEEEE. V lost 0 bases, J lost 7 bases, and 8 bases stayed unmatched. This CDR3 comprises 16 residues.

This clonotype has ten or more counts. The chain is built from TRBV12-5 and TRBJ2-2; D not certain. This CDR3 is built from 13 residues. Germline V gives CDR1 LGHNT, CDR2 FRNRAP. The germline V and J ends were trimmed by 1 base and 2 bases, with 2 bases remaining between them. CDR3 sequence: CASGLGNTGELFF. Written as DNA, the CDR3 is TGTGCTAGTGGTTTGGGTAACACCGGGGAGCTGTTTTTT.